This T cell receptor (beta chain) was observed in a study of blood T cell repertoires in COVID-19. Germline V lookup: CDR1 SGHRS, CDR2 YFSETQ. V was pared by 0 bases and J by 7 bases, with 7 bases between. There are 13 residues in the CDR3. Produced via immunoSEQ multiplex PCR; TCRdb's table is partial and in-frame only. The table has approximately 120,000 clones, 84% seen once. The sample was peripheral blood. This chain links TRBV5-1 with TRBJ1-4; possible D gene TRBD1, 6 bases. The receptor was isolated from a woman in her fifties or sixties with acute or convalescent COVID-19. Here the CDR3 DNA reads TGCGCCAGCAGCTTGGGACAGGCTGAAAAACTGTTTTTT. Amino acids: CASSLGQAEKLFF.